What follows are 5 T cell receptor beta chains derived from one specimen sequenced in a study of cytomegalovirus exposure and HLA in healthy donors. PCR was performed using 60 Vbeta and 13 Jbeta primers. The method was immunoSEQ multiplex PCR; TCRdb's version includes in-frame clones alone and lacks a portion of them. The repertoire holds around 100,000 clones, with about 80% as singletons. Sequenced material: PBMCs. Receptor source: a man aged 40-49 years in good health and CMV-seronegative.

The V gene is TRBV5-4, the J gene TRBJ2-6, with 8 bases lining up with TRBD1. Trimming cost V 3 bases and J 3 bases; bases outside gene matches: 8. The CDR3 has 17 residues. Germline assignment: CDR1 SGHNT and CDR2 YYREEE (reference sequence). CDR3 bases: TGTGCCAGCAGCTCGGACAGGGAGAGTTTTGGGGCCAACGTCCTGACTTTC. Residues: CASSSDRESFGANVLTF.

On this clone itself: Other DNA sequences in the sample encode the same CDR3. The chain carries TRBV19 and TRBJ2-1; 7 bases map to TRBD2. CDR1 and CDR2 from the germline V gene are LNHDA and SQIVND (reference sequence). Trimming took 1 base from V and 3 from J; bases not matched to a gene: 3. This CDR3 region has 15 residues. The CDR3 sequence is CASSIGGGGYNEQFF. The CDR3 nucleotides are TGTGCCAGTAGTATAGGAGGCGGGGGCTACAATGAGCAGTTCTTC.

V and J are TRBV5-6 and TRBJ2-1; no reliable D call. V shed 4 bases and J shed 1 base, with 15 bases lying between them. CDR3 length equals 16 residues. The germline CDR1 and CDR2 sequences are SGHDT and YYEEEE. The CDR3 nucleotides read TGTGCCAGCAGCAGCCCCGGCAGGCCATCCTACAATGAGCAGTTCTTC. This gives the protein CASSSPGRPSYNEQFF.

This chain connects TRBV30 to TRBJ2-7; a weak D match, TRBD1 (6 bases). V was trimmed by 5 bases and J by 3 bases, leaving 11 bases between them. The CDR3 has 12 amino acids. The germline V gene encodes CDR1 GTSNPN and CDR2 SVGIG (reference sequence). The CDR3 DNA sequence: TGTGCCTGGGGAAGGGGGATCTACGAGCAGTACTTC. This encodes CAWGRGIYEQYF.

V is TRBV11-2 and J is TRBJ1-1; tentative D call: TRBD1 (5 bases). CDR3 size: 14 residues. Per the germline V gene, CDR1 is SGHAT and CDR2 is FQNNGV. Deletions cut 7 bases from V and 1 base from J, with 13 bases between. The CDR3 region has the DNA TGTGCCAGCACCAGCAACAGGCGGAACACTGAAGCTTTCTTT. Encoded protein: CASTSNRRNTEAFF.